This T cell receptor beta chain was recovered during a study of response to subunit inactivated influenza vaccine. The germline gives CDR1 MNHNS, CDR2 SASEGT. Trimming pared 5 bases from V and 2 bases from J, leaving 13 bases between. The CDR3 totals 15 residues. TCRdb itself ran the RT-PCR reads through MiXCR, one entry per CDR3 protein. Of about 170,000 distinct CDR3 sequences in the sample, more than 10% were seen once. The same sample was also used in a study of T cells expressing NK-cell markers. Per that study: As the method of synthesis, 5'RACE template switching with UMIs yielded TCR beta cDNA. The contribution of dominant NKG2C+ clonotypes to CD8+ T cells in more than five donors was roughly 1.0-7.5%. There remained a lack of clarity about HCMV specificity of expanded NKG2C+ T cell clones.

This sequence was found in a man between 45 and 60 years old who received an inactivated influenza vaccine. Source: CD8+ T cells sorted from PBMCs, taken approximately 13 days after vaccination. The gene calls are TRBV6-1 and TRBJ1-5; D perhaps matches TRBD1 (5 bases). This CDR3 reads CASSRDVFGNQPQHF. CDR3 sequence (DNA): TGTGCCAGCAGTAGGGACGTCTTCGGCAATCAGCCCCAGCATTTT.